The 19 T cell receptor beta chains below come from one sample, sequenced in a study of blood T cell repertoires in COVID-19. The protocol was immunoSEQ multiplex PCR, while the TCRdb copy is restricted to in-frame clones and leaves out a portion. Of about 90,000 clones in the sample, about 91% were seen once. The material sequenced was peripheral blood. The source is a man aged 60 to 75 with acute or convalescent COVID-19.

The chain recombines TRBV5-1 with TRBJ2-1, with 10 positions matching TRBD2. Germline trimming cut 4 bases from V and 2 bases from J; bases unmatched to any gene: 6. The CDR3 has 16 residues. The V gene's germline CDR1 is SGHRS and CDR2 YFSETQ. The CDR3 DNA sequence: TGCGCCAGCAGCCCTCCTCTAGCGGGAGCCTACAATGAGCAGTTCTTC. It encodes CASSPPLAGAYNEQFF.

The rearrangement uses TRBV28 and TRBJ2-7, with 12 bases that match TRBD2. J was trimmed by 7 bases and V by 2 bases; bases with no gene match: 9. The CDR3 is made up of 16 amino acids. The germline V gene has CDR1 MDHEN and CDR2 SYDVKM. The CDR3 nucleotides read TGTGCCAGCAGTTTACCGCTAGCGGGAGGGCCGAGGGAGCAGTACTTC. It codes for CASSLPLAGGPREQYF.

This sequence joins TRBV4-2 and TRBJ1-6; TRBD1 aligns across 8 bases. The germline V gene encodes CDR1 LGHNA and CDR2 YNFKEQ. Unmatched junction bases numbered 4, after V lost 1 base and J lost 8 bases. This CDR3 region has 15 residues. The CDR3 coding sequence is TGTGCCAGCAGCCAAGGGGACAGGCGAGATTCACCCCTCCACTTT. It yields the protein CASSQGDRRDSPLHF.

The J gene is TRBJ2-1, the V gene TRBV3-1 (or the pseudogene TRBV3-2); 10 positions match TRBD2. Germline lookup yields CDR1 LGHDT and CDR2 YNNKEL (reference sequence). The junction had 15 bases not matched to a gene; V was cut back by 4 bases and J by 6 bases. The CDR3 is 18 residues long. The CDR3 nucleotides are TGTGCCAGCAGCCCCCGAAGGATTCTAGCGGGAGTCTCCAATGAGCAGTTCTTC. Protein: CASSPRRILAGVSNEQFF.

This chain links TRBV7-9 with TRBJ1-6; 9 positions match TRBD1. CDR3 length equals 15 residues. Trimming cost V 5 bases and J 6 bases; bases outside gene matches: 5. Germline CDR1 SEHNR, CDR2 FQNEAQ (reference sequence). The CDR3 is CASSRGQGSNSPLHF. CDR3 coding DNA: TGTGCCAGCAGCCGGGGACAGGGAAGTAATTCACCCCTCCACTTT.

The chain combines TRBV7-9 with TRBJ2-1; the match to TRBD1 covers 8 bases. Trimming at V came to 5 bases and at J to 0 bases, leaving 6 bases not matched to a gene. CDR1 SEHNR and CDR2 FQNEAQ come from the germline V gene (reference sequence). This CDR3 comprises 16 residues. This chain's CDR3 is CASSQIQGGSYNEQFF. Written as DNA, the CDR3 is TGTGCCAGCAGCCAGATACAGGGGGGCTCCTACAATGAGCAGTTCTTC.

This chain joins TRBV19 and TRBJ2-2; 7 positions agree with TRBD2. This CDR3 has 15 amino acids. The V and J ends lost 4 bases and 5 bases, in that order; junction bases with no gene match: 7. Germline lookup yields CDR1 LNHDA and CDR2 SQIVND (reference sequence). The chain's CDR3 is CASSTPAGITGELFF. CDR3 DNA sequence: TGTGCCAGTAGTACTCCAGCGGGGATTACCGGGGAGCTGTTTTTT.

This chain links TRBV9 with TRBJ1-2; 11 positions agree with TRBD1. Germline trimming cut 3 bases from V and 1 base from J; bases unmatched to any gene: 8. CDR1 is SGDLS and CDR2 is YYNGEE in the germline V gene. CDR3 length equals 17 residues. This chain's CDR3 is CASSGEDRGPLNYGYTF. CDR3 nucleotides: TGTGCCAGCAGCGGGGAGGACAGGGGGCCTCTTAACTATGGCTACACCTTC.

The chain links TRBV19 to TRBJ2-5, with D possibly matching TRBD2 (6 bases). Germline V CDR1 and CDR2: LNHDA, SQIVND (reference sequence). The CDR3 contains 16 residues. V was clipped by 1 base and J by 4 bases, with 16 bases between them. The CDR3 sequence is CASSIAGAPRVETQYF. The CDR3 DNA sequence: TGTGCCAGTAGTATAGCGGGAGCGCCGAGGGTAGAGACCCAGTACTTC.

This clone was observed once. The CDR3 loop reads CASNPTGPLGGYTF. Written as DNA, the CDR3 is TGTGCCAGCAACCCAACAGGGCCCCTTGGTGGCTACACCTTC. This chain links TRBV7-8 with TRBJ1-2; possibly TRBD1 for D (6 bases). Trimming left V 7 bases short and J 7 bases short, with 19 bases between. Germline values: CDR1 SGHVS, CDR2 FQNEAQ. This CDR3 contains 14 residues.

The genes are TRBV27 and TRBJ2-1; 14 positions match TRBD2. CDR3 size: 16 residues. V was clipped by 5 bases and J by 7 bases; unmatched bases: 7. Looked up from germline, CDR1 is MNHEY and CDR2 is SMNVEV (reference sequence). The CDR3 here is CASSTRTSGGSNEQFF. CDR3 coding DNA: TGTGCCAGCAGTACAAGGACTAGCGGGGGGTCGAATGAGCAGTTCTTC.

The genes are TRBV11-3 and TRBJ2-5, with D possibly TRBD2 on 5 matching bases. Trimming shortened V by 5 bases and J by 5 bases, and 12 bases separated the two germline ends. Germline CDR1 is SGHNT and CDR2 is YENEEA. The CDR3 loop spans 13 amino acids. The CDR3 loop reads CASSASRGETQYF. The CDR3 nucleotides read TGTGCCAGCAGCGCCTCGCGAGGGGAGACCCAGTACTTC.

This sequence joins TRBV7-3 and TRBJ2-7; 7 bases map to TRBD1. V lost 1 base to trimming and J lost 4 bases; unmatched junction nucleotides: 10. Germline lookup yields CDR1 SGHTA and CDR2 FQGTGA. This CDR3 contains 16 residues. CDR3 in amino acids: CASSLKRGQLFYEQYF. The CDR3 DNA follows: TGTGCCAGCAGCTTAAAACGGGGACAGTTATTTTACGAGCAGTACTTC.

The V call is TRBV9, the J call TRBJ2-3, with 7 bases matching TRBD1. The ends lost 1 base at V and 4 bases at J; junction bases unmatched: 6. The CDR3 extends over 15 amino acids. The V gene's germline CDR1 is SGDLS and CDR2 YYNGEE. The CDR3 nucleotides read TGTGCCAGCAGCGTATTCGACAGGGCTGCAGATACGCAGTATTTT. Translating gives CASSVFDRAADTQYF.

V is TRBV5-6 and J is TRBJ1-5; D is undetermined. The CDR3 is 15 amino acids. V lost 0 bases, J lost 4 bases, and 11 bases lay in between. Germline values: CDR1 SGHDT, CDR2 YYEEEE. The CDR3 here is CASSLGPPGNQPQHF. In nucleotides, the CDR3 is TGTGCCAGCAGCTTGGGCCCCCCGGGGAATCAGCCCCAGCATTTT.

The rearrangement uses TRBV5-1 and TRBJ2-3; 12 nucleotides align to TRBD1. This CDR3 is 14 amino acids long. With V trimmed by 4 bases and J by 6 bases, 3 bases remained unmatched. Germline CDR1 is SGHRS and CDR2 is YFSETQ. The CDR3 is CASSRDRGQDTQYF. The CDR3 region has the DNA TGCGCCAGCAGCCGGGACAGGGGGCAGGATACGCAGTATTTT.

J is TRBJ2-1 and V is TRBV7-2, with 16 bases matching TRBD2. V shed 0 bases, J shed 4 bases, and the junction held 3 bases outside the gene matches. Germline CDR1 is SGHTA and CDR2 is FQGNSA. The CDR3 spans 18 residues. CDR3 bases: TGTGCCAGCAGCTTAGCGGGGACTAGCGGGGGGGCTTACAATGAGCAGTTCTTC. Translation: CASSLAGTSGGAYNEQFF.

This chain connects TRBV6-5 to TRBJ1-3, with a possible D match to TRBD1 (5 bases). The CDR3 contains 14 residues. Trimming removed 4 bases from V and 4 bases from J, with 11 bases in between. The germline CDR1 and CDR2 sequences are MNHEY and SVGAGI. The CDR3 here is CASSSGSNGNTIYF. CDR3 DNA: TGTGCCAGCAGTTCAGGGTCGAACGGAAACACCATATATTTT.

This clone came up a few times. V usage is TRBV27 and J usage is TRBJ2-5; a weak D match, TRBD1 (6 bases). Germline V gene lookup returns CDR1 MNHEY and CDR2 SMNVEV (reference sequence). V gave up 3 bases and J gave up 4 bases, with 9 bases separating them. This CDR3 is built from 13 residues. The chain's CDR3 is CASSLGRGETQYF. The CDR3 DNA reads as TGTGCCAGCAGTTTGGGCAGGGGAGAGACCCAGTACTTC.